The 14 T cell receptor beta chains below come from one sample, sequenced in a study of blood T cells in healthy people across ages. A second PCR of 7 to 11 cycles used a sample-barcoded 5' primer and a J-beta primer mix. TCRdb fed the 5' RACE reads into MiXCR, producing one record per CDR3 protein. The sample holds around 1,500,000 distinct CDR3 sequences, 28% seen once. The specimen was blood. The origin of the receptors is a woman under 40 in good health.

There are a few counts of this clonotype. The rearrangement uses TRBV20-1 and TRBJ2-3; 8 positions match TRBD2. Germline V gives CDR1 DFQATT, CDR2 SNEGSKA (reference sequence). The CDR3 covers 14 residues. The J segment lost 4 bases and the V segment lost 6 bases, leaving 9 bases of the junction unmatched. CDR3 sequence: CSATPGTRADTQYF. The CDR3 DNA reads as TGCAGTGCGACGCCCGGGACTAGGGCAGATACGCAGTATTTT.

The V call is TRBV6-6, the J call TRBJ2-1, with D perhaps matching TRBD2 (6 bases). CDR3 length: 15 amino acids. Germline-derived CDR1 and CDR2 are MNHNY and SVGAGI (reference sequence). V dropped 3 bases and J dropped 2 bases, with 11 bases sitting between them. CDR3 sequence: CASSYRGEAYNEQFF. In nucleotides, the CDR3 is TGTGCCAGCAGTTATCGTGGGGAGGCCTACAATGAGCAGTTCTTC.

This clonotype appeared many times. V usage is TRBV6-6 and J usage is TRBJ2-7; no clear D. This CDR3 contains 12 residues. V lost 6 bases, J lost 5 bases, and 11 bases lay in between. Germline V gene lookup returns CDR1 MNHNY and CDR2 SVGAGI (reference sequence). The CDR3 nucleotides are TGTGCCAGCAGACGCCAACAGAACGAGCAGTACTTC. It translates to CASRRQQNEQYF.

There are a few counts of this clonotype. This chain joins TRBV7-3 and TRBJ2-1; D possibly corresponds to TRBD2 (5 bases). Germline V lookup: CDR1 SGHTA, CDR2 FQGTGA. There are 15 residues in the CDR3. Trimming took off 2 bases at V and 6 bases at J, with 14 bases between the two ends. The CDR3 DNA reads TGTGCCAGCAGCTTAGGCCAAGCGGTCTTCAATGAGCAGTTCTTC. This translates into CASSLGQAVFNEQFF. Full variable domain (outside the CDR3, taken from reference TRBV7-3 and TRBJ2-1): GAGVSQTPSNKVTEKGKYVELRCDPISGHTALYWYRQSLGQGPEFLIYFQGTGAADDSGLPNDRFFAVRPEGSVSTLKIQRTERGDSAVYLCASSLGQAVFNEQFFGPGTRLTVL.

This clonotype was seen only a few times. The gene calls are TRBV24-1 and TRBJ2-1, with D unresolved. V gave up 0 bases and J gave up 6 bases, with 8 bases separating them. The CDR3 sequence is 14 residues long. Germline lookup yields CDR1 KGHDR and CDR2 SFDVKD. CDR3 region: CATSDLAAPNEQFF. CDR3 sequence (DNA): TGTGCCACCAGTGATTTGGCCGCGCCCAATGAGCAGTTCTTC.

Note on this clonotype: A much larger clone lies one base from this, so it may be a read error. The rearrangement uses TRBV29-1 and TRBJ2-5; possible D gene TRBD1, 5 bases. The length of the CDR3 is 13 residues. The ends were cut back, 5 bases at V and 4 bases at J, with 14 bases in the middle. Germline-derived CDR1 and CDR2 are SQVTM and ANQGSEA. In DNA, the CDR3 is TGCAGCGTTTGGGCAGGGCCGGCAGAGACCCAGTACTTC. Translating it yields CSVWAGPAETQYF.

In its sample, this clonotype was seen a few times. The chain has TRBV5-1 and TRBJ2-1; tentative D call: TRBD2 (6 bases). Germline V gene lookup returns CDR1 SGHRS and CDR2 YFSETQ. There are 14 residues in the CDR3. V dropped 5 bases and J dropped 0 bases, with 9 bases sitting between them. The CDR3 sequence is CASRIGGSYNEQFF. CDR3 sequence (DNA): TGCGCCAGCAGGATCGGGGGCTCCTACAATGAGCAGTTCTTC.

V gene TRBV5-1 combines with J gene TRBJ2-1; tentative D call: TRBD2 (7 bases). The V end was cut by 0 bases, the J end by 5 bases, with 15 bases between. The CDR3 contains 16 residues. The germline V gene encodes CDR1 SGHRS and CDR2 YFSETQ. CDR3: CASSLDAAGTHNEQFF. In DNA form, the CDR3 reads TGCGCCAGCAGCTTGGATGCAGCGGGGACACACAATGAGCAGTTCTTC.

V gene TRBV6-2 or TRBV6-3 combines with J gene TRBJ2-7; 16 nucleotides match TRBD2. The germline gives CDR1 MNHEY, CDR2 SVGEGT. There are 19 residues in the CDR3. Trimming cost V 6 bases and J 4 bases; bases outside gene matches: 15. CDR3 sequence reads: CASSPLGLAGGLFRYEQYF. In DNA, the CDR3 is TGTGCCAGCAGCCCTTTGGGACTAGCGGGAGGGCTCTTCCGGTACGAGCAGTACTTC.

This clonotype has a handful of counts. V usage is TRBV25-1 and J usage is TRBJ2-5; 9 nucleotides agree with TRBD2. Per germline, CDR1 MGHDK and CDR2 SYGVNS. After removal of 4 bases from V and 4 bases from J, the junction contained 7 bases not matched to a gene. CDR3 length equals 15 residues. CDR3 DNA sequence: TGTGCCAGCAGTGTCGGGACTAGCAACTTAGAGACCCAGTACTTC. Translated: CASSVGTSNLETQYF.

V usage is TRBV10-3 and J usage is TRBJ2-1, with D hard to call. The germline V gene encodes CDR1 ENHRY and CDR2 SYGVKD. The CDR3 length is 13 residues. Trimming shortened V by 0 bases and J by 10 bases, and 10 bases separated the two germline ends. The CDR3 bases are TGTGCCATCAGTGAGTCGATGTTCGCCGAGCAGTTCTTC. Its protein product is CAISESMFAEQFF.

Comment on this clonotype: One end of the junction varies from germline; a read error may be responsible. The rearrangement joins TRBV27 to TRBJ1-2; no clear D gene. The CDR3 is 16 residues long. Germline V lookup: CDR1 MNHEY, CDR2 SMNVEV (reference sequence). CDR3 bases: TGTGCCGGCAGTCCCCGCCTAACGGTCAACCTTATTAGCTACACCTTC. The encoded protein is CAGSPRLTVNLISYTF.

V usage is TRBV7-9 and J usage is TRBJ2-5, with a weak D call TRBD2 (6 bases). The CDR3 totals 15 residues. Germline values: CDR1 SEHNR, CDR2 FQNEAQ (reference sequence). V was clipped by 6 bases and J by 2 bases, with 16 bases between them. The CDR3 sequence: CASSRMLGSQETQYF. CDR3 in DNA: TGTGCCAGCAGTCGGATGCTCGGGAGTCAAGAGACCCAGTACTTC.

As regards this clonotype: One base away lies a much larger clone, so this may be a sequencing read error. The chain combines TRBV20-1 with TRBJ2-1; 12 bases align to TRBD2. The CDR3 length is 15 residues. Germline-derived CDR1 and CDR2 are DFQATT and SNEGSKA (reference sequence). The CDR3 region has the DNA TGCAGTGCTAGCGCGACTAGCGGGGGTTACAATGAGCAGTGCTTC. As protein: CSASATSGGYNEQCF.